This T cell receptor beta chain comes out of a study of T-cell reconstitution after alpha-beta-depleted transplantation in children. Whole-study findings and limits: Expanded graft clones, several hundred of them, were reportedly the source of alpha-beta T cells about two months after transplant.

Construction of the TCRbeta library involved unique molecular identifiers. TCRdb re-derived calls from the PCR reads in MiXCR, one entry per CDR3 protein. Among 150,000 to 250,000 distinct CDR3 sequences listed, approximately 6.8% were seen once. This clonotype was seen a handful of times. Its antigen is as yet unknown. The origin of this receptor is a girl in the first two years of life with combined immunodeficiency, due to receive a stem cell transplant. Sequencing was performed on PBMCs, taken before TCRalphabeta/CD19-depleted stem cell transplant.

The DNA of the CDR3 is TGTGCCAGCCGCAGAGCGGGAGGGCACAATGAGCAGTTCTTC. Translated, it gives CASRRAGGHNEQFF. The chain combines TRBV28 with TRBJ2-1, with 10 bases fitting TRBD2. The CDR3 loop spans 14 amino acids. Germline CDR1 is MDHEN and CDR2 is SYDVKM. The J segment lost 5 bases and the V segment lost 8 bases, leaving 6 bases of the junction unmatched. Together with reference TRBV28 and TRBJ2-1, the CDR3 gives the full variable domain: DVKVTQSSRYLVKRTGEKVFLECVQDMDHENMFWYRQDPGLGLRLIYFSYDVKMKEKGDIPEGYSVSREKKERFSLILESASTNQTSMYLCASRRAGGHNEQFFGPGTRLTVL.